This TCR beta chain was sequenced for a study of blood T cell dynamics during melanoma immunotherapy. Time point described: pre-treatment baseline. Germline CDR1 reads MNHNS; CDR2 reads SASEGT. V dropped 0 bases and J dropped 2; count of bases not matched to a gene: 4. This CDR3 is 16 amino acids long. Libraries were prepared by immunoSEQ multiplex PCR; TCRdb keeps only in-frame clonotypes and omits some of them. The sample lists 8,500 to 11,000 clones; about 85% were seen once. The chain employs TRBV6-1 and TRBJ2-7; 10 bases map to TRBD1. The clonotype was recovered from a human donor with melanoma. The source material was blood, sampled from a patient treated with checkpoint blockade. This CDR3 is CASSEAGTGVPYEQYF. The CDR3 DNA reads as TGTGCCAGCAGTGAAGCGGGGACAGGGGTCCCCTACGAGCAGTACTTC.